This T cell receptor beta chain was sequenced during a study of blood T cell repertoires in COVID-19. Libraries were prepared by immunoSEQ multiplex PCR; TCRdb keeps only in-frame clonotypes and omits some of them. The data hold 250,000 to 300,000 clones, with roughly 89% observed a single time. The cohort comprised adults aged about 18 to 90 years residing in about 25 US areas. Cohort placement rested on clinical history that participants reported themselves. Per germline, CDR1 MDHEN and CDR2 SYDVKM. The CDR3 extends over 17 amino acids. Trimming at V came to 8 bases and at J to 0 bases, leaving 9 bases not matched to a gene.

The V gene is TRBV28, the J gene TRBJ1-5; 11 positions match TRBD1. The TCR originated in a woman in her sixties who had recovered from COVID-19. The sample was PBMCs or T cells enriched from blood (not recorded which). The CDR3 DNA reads TGTGCCAGCGGCTGGACAGGGGGCCGTTATAGCAATCAGCCCCAGCATTTT. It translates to CASGWTGGRYSNQPQHF.